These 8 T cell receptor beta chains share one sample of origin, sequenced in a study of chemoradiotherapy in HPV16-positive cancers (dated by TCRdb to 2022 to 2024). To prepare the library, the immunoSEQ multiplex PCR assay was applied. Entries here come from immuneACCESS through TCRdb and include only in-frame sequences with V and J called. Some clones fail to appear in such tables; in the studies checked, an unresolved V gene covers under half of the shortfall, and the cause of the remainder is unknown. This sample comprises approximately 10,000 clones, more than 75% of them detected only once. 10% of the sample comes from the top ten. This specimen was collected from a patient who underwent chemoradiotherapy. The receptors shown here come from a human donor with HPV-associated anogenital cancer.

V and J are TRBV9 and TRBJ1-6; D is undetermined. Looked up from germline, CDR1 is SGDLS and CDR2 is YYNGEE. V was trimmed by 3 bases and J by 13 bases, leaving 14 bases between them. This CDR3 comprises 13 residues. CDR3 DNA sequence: TGTGCCAGCAGCGGAGACGGTTTTGGGCCCCTCCACTTT. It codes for CASSGDGFGPLHF.

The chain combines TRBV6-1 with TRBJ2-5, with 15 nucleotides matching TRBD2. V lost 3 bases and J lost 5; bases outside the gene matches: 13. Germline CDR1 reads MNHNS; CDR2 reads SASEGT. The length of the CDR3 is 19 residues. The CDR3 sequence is CASSESGLAGGFSMETQYF. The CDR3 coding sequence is TGTGCCAGCAGTGAGTCAGGACTAGCGGGGGGGTTTAGTATGGAGACCCAGTACTTC.

For the CDR3, the DNA is TGTGCCAGTAGTATGGAGTCAGGGGGCTTCAATGAGCAGTTCTTC. Translated: CASSMESGGFNEQFF. This chain links TRBV19 with TRBJ2-1, with 8 bases fitting TRBD1. This CDR3 spans 15 amino acids. CDR1 is LNHDA and CDR2 is SQIVND in the germline V gene (reference sequence). The V and J ends lost 3 bases and 6 bases, in that order; junction bases with no gene match: 7.

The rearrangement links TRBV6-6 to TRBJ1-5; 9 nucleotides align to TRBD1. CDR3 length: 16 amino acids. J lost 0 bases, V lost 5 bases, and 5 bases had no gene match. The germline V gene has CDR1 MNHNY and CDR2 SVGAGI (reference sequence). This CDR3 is CASSPRQGGSNQPQHF. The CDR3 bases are TGTGCCAGCAGTCCTCGACAGGGGGGTAGCAATCAGCCCCAGCATTTT.

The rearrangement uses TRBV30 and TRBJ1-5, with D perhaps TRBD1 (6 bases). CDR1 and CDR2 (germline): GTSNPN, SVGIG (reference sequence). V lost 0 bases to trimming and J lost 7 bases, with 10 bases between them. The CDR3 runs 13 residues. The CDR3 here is CAWSVGGLQPQHF. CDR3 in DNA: TGTGCCTGGAGTGTAGGGGGATTACAGCCCCAGCATTTT.

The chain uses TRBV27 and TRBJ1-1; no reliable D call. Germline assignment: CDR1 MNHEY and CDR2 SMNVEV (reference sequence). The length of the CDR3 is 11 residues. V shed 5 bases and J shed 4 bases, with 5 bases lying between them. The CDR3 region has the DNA TGTGCCAGCAGTGTACCCACTGAAGCTTTCTTT. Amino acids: CASSVPTEAFF.

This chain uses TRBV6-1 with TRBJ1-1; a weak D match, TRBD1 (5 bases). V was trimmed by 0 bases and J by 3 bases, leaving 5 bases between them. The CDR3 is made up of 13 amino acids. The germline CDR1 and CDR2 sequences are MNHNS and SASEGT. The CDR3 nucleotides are TGTGCCAGCAGTGAAGCGGGACACACTGAAGCTTTCTTT. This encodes CASSEAGHTEAFF.

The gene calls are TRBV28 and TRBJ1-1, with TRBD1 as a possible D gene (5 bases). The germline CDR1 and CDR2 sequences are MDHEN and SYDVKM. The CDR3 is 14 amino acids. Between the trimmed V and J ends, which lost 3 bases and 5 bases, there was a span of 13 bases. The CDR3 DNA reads TGTGCCAGCAGTTTGGGACGGAGGTCAACTGAAGCTTTCTTT. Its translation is CASSLGRRSTEAFF.